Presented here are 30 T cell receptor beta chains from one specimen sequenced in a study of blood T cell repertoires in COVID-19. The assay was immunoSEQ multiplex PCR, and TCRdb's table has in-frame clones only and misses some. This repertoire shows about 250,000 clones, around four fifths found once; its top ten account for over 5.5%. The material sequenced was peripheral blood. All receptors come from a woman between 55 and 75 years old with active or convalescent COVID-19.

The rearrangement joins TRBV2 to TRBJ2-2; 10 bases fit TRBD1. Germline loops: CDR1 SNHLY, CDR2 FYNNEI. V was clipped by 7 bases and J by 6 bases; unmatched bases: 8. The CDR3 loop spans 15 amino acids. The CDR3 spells CASTQTGGFPGELFF. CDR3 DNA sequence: TGTGCCAGCACTCAGACAGGGGGCTTTCCCGGGGAGCTGTTTTTT.

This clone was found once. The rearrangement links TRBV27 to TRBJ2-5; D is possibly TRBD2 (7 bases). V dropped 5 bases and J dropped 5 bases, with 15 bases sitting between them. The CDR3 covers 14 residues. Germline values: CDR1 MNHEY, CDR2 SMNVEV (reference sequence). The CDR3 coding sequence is TGTGCCAGCAGTCCTTCAGGGAGGGGGGAGACCCAGTACTTC. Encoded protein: CASSPSGRGETQYF.

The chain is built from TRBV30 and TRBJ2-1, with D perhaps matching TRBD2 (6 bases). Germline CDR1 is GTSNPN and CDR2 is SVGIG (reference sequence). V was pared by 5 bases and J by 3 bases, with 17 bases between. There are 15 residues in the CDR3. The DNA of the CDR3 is TGTGCCTGGGCCCCCTTGGAGGGAGACTACAATGAGCAGTTCTTC. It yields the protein CAWAPLEGDYNEQFF.

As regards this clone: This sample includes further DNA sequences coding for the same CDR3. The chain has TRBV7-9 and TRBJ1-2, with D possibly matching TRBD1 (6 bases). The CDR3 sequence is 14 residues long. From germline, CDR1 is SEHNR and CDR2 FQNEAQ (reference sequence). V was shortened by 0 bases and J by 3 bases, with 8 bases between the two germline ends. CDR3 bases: TGTGCCAGCAGCTTAGCGGGGGCAGACTATGGCTACACCTTC. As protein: CASSLAGADYGYTF.

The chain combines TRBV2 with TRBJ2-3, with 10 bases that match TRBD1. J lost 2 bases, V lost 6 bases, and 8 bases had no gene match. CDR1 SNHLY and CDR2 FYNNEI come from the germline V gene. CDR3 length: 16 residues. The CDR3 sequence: CASSSDGQGVTDTQYF. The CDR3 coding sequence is TGTGCCAGCAGCAGCGATGGACAGGGGGTCACAGATACGCAGTATTTT.

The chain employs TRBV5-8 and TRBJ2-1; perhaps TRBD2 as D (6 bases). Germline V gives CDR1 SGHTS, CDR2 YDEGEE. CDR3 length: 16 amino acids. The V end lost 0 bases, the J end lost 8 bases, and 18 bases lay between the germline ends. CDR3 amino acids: CASSLVLPWREDEQFF. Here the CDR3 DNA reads TGTGCCAGCAGCTTGGTGCTCCCATGGAGGGAAGATGAGCAGTTCTTC.

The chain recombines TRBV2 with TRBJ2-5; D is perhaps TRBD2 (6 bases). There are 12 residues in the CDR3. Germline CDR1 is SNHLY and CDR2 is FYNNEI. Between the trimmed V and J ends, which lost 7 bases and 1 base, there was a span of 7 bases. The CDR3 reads CASTRGQETQYF. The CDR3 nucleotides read TGTGCCAGCACGCGGGGCCAAGAGACCCAGTACTTC.

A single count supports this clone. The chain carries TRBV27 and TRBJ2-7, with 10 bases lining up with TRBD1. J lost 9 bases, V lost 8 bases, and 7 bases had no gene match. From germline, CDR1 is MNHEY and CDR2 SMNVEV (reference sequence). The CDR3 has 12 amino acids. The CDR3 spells CASRDRGRMQYF. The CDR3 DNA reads TGTGCCAGCCGGGACAGGGGAAGGATGCAGTACTTC.

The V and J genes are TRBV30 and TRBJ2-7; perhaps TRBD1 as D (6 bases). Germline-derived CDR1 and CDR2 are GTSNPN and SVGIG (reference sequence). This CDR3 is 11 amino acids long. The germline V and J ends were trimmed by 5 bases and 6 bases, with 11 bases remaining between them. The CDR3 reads CAWLGTFEQYF. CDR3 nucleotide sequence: TGTGCCTGGCTCGGGACATTCGAGCAGTACTTC.

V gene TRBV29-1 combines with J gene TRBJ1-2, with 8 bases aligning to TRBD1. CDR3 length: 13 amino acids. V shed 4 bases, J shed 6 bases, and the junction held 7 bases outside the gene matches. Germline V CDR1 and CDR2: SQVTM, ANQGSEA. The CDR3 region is CSVAGGARNGYTF. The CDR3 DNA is TGCAGCGTTGCAGGGGGCGCAAGGAATGGCTACACCTTC.

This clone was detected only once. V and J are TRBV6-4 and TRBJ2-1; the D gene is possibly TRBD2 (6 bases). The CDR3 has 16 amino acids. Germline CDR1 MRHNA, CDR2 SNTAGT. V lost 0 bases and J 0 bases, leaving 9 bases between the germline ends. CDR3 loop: CASSDSGRRSYNEQFF. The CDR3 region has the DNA TGTGCCAGCAGTGACTCGGGGAGGCGCTCCTACAATGAGCAGTTCTTC.

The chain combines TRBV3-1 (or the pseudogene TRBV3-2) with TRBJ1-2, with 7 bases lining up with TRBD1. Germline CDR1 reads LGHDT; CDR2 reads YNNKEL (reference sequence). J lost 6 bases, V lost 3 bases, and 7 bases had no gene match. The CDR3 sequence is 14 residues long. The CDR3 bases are TGTGCCAGCAGCCACCCCGACAGGGTAGATGGCTACACCTTC. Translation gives CASSHPDRVDGYTF.

The DNA for the CDR3 is TGTGCCAGCAGCTTTCGGACAGACAATGAGCAGTTCTTC. It encodes CASSFRTDNEQFF. The V gene is TRBV7-2, the J gene TRBJ2-1, with D tentatively TRBD1 (6 bases). CDR1 and CDR2 (germline): SGHTA, FQGNSA. CDR3 size: 13 residues. The V end was cut by 3 bases, the J end by 5 bases, with 8 bases between.

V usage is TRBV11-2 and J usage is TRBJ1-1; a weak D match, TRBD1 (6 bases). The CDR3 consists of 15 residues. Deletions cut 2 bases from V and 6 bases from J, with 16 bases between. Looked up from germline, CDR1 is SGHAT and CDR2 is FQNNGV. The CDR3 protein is CASSLPEGGGPEAFF. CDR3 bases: TGTGCCAGCAGCTTACCAGAAGGGGGTGGACCTGAAGCTTTCTTT.

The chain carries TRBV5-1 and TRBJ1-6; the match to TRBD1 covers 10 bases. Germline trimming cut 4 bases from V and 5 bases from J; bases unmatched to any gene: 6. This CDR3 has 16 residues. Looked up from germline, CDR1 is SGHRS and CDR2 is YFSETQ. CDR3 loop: CASSLGQGGHNSPLHF. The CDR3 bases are TGCGCCAGCAGCCTAGGACAGGGGGGTCATAATTCACCCCTCCACTTT.

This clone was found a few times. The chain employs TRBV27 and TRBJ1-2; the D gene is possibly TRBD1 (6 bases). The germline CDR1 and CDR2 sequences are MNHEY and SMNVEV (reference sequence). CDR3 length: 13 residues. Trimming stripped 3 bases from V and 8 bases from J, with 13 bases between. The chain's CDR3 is CASSLAQGYGYTF. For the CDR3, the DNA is TGTGCCAGCAGTTTGGCACAGGGATACGGCTACACCTTC.

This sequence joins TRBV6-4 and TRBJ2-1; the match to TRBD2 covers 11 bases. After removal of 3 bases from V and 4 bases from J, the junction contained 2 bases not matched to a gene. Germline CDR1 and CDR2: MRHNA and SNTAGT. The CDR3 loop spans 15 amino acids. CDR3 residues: CASSEGLAEYNEQFF. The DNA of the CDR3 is TGTGCCAGCAGTGAGGGACTAGCGGAATACAATGAGCAGTTCTTC.

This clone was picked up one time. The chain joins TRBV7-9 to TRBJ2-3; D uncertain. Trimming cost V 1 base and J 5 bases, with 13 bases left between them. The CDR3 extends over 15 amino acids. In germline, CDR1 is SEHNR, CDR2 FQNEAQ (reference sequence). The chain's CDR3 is CASSLDPEQEDTQYF. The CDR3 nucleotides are TGTGCCAGCAGCTTAGATCCAGAACAAGAAGATACGCAGTATTTT.

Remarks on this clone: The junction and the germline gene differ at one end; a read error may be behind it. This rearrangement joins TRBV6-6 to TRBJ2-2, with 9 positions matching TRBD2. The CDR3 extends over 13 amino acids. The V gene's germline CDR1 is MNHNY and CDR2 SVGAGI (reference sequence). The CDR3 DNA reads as TGTGCCGGGCCTAGCGGGGATACCGTGGAGCTGTTTTTT. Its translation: CAGPSGDTVELFF.

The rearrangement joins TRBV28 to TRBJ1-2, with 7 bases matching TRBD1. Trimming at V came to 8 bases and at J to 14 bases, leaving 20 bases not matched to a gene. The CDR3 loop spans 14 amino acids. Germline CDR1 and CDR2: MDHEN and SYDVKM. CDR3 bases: TGTGCCAGCGCCTTGCCACGACAGGGCTTTTCAGGAACCTTC. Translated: CASALPRQGFSGTF.

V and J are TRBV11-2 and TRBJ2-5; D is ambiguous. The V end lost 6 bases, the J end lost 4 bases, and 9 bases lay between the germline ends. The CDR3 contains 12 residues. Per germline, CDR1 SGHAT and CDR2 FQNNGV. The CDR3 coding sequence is TGTGCCAGCAGGAACAGTGGAGAGACCCAGTACTTC. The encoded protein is CASRNSGETQYF. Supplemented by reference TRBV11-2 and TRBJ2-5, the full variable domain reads EAGVAQSPRYKIIEKRQSVAFWCNPISGHATLYWYQQILGQGPKLLIQFQNNGVVDDSQLPKDRFSAERLKGVDSTLKIQPAKLEDSAVYLCASRNSGETQYFGPGTRLLVL.

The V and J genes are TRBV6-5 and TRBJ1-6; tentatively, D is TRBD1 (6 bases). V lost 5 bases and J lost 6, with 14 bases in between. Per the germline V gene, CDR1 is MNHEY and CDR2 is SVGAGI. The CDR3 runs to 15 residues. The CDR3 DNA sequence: TGTGCCAGCAGTCCCGGACAGATGCTTAATTCACCCCTCCACTTT. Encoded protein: CASSPGQMLNSPLHF.

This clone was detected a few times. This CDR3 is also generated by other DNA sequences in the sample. CDR3 in DNA: TGTGCCAGCAGCTCGGGGGGGTCGGGCAATCAGCCCCAGCATTTT. As protein: CASSSGGSGNQPQHF. This chain connects TRBV11-2 to TRBJ1-5, with TRBD1 as a possible D gene (5 bases). CDR3 length: 15 amino acids. Looked up from germline, CDR1 is SGHAT and CDR2 is FQNNGV. Deletions cut 4 bases from V and 2 bases from J, with 12 bases between.

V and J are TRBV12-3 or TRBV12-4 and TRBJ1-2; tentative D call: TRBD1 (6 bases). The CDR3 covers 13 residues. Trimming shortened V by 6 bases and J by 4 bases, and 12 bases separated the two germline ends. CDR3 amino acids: CASRQQGAYGYTF. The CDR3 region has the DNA TGTGCCAGCAGACAACAGGGTGCCTATGGCTACACCTTC.

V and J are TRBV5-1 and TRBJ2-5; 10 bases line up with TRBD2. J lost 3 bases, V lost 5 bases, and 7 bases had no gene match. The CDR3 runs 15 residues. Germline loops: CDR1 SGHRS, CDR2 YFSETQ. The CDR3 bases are TGCGCCAGCAGGACTAGCGGGCCCGGGGAAGAGACCCAGTACTTC. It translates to CASRTSGPGEETQYF.

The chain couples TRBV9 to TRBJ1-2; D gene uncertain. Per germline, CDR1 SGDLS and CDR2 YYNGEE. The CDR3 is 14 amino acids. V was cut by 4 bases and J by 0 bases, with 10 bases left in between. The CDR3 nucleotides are TGTGCCAGCAGCTCAGGACTGGCTAACTATGGCTACACCTTC. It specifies CASSSGLANYGYTF.

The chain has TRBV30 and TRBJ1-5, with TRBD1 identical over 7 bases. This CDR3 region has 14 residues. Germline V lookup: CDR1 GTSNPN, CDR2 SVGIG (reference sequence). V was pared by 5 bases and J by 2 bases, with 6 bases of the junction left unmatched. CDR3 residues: CAWGKGAGNQPQHF. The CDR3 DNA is TGTGCCTGGGGGAAGGGGGCAGGCAATCAGCCCCAGCATTTT. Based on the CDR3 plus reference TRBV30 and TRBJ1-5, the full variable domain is SQTIHQWPATLVQPVGSPLSLECTVEGTSNPNLYWYRQAAGRGLQLLFYSVGIGQISSEVPQNLSASRPQDRQFILSSKKLLLSDSGFYLCAWGKGAGNQPQHFGDGTRLSIL.

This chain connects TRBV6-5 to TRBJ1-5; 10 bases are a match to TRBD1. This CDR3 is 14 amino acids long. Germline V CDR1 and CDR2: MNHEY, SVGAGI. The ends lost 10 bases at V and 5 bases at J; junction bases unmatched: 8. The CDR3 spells CATLGQGGDQPQHF. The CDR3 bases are TGTGCCACCCTAGGACAGGGGGGTGATCAGCCCCAGCATTTT.

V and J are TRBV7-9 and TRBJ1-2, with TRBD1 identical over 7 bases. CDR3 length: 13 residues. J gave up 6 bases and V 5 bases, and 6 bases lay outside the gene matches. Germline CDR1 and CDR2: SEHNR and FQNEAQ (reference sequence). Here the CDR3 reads CASSRTGVDGYTF. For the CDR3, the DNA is TGTGCCAGCAGCCGCACAGGGGTTGATGGCTACACCTTC.

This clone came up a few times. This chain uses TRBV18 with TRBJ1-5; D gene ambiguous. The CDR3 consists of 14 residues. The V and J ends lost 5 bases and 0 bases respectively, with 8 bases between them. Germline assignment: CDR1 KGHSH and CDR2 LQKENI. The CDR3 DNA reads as TGTGCCAGCTCAAACCAGGATAGCAATCAGCCCCAGCATTTT. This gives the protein CASSNQDSNQPQHF.